This T cell receptor beta chain was identified in a study of T cell repertoires in cytomegalovirus infection. Study information: CMV infection plus the matching HLA type was flagged by public TCR beta signatures. Study-wide findings and caveats: The study identified carriers of CMV plus the relevant HLA from cumulative public TCR beta family frequency. Within the response measured ex vivo, HLA-C-restricted CMV-specific TCR beta clonotypes were dominant.

In this sample, this clonotype turned up a few times. Its target is not known. V gave up 0 bases and J gave up 0 bases, with 8 bases separating them. CDR3 length: 15 amino acids. Germline CDR1 and CDR2: ENHRY and SYGVKD. TCRdb redid the calling of the reads with MiXCR, one entry per CDR3 protein. The sample consists of approximately 1,000,000 distinct CDR3 sequences, about a third of them appearing once. The TCR was taken from a human donor in good health (CMV status not recorded). Some clones in this sample may be carry-over from other donors' samples. The sequenced sample was cultured CD8+ T cells from PBMCs, obtained from culture after CMV antigen stimulation. The V and J genes are TRBV10-3 and TRBJ1-1, with D unclear. CDR3 protein: CAISESKNMNTEAFF. DNA for the CDR3: TGTGCCATCAGTGAGTCGAAGAACATGAACACTGAAGCTTTCTTT.